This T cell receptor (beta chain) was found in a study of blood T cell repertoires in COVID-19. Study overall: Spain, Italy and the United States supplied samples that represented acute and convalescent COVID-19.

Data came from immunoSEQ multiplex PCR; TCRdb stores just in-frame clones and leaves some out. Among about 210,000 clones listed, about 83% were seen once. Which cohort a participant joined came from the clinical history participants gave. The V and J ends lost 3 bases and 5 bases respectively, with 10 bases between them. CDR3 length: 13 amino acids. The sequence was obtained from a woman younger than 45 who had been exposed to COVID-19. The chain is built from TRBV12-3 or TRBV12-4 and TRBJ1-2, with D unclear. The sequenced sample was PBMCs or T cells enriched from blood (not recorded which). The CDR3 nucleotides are TGTGCCAGCAGTTTTGCAGAGGATTATGGCTACACCTTC. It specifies CASSFAEDYGYTF.